Below, 28 T cell receptor beta chains from the same sample are listed, as sequenced in a study of T cell responses to AZD1222 COVID-19 vaccine. Here immunoSEQ multiplex PCR was the method, and the copy in TCRdb shows in-frame clones only, minus some. The sample includes 180,000 or so clones, approximately 90% seen only once; the top ten take about 25%. This material consisted of peripheral blood, taken 28 days after the second AZD1222 dose. These receptors came from an adult who received the AZD1222 COVID-19 vaccine.

The chain employs TRBV25-1 and TRBJ1-1, with TRBD1 matching over 7 bases. The CDR3 has 15 amino acids. V trimming: 5 bases; J trimming: 5 bases; junction bases outside the gene matches: 11. Germline V gene data show CDR1 as MGHDK and CDR2 as SYGVNS. The CDR3 spells CASSSRVAGGTEAFF. The CDR3 DNA reads TGTGCCAGCAGTAGCAGGGTTGCAGGGGGGACTGAAGCTTTCTTT.

This clone was picked up a small number of times. V is TRBV5-5 and J is TRBJ2-7; no firm D call. V was shortened by 1 base and J by 0 bases, with 26 bases between the two germline ends. Germline values: CDR1 SGHKS, CDR2 YYEKEE (reference sequence). CDR3 size: 20 residues. The CDR3 DNA is TGTGCCAGCAGCTTGATGCGCCCCAACCACCCTTCTTTGATCTCCTACGAGCAGTACTTC. Translating gives CASSLMRPNHPSLISYEQYF.

This chain joins TRBV28 and TRBJ1-3, with a weak D call TRBD1 (6 bases). The CDR3 consists of 15 residues. The V gene lost 5 bases and the J gene lost 3 bases, with 14 bases spanning the gap. The germline V gene has CDR1 MDHEN and CDR2 SYDVKM. For the CDR3, the DNA is TGTGCCAGCAGTGCCCCAGGGGAGGGTGGAAACACCATATATTTT. Protein: CASSAPGEGGNTIYF. The whole variable domain, filled in from reference TRBV28 and TRBJ1-3, reads DVKVTQSSRYLVKRTGEKVFLECVQDMDHENMFWYRQDPGLGLRLIYFSYDVKMKEKGDIPEGYSVSREKKERFSLILESASTNQTSMYLCASSAPGEGGNTIYFGEGSWLTVV.

J is TRBJ1-1 and V is TRBV5-1; D is uncertain. The CDR3 sequence is 15 residues long. V was pared by 0 bases and J by 4 bases, with 13 bases between. Per the germline V gene, CDR1 is SGHRS and CDR2 is YFSETQ. Here the CDR3 DNA reads TGCGCCAGCAGCTTGGACCCGCTGCGGGGCACTGAAGCTTTCTTT. It translates to CASSLDPLRGTEAFF.

In its sample, this clone was seen once. CDR3 residues: CASTKLAGGEGYTF. DNA of the CDR3: TGTGCCAGCACCAAATTGGCAGGGGGCGAGGGCTACACCTTC. The V and J genes are TRBV2 and TRBJ1-2, with TRBD1 matching 8 bases. J lost 8 bases, V lost 7 bases, and 12 bases had no gene match. Germline V CDR1 and CDR2: SNHLY, FYNNEI. The CDR3 spans 14 residues. The full variable domain, completed using reference TRBV2 and TRBJ1-2, is EPEVTQTPSHQVTQMGQEVILRCVPISNHLYFYWYRQILGQKVEFLVSFYNNEISEKSEIFDDQFSVERPDGSNFTLKIRSTKLEDSAMYFCASTKLAGGEGYTFGSGTRLTVV.

This clone showed up just a few times. The V and J genes are TRBV5-1 and TRBJ1-3; D is undetermined. This CDR3 is built from 16 residues. V dropped 1 base and J dropped 0 bases, with 11 bases sitting between them. CDR1 is SGHRS, CDR2 YFSETQ, per germline. CDR3: CASSLIELDSGNTIYF. The CDR3 DNA follows: TGCGCCAGCAGCTTGATCGAGCTCGACTCTGGAAACACCATATATTTT. Filled out from reference TRBV5-1 and TRBJ1-3, the complete variable domain reads KAGVTQTPRYLIKTRGQQVTLSCSPISGHRSVSWYQQTPGQGLQFLFEYFSETQRNKGNFPGRFSGRQFSNSRSEMNVSTLELGDSALYLCASSLIELDSGNTIYFGEGSWLTVV.

The chain uses TRBV24-1 and TRBJ2-1, with D maybe TRBD2 (5 bases). The CDR3 covers 14 residues. Germline CDR1 KGHDR, CDR2 SFDVKD. With 4 bases removed from V and 5 bases from J, the gap between germline ends came to 11 bases. CDR3 loop: CATSDPSTNNEQFF. For the CDR3, the DNA is TGTGCCACCAGTGACCCCTCGACTAACAATGAGCAGTTCTTC.

V gene TRBV6-2 or TRBV6-3 combines with J gene TRBJ2-1; 10 nucleotides match TRBD2. V lost 2 bases to trimming and J lost 0 bases; unmatched junction nucleotides: 4. Germline CDR1 is MNHEY and CDR2 is SVGEGT. The CDR3 sequence is 17 residues long. The CDR3 DNA is TGTGCCAGCAGTTACGGGGGACTAGCGAGCTCCTACAATGAGCAGTTCTTC. Protein sequence: CASSYGGLASSYNEQFF.

This CDR3 is CASSLQGTQYF. CDR3 nucleotide sequence: TGTGCCAGCAGCTTACAGGGGACGCAGTATTTT. The rearrangement joins TRBV7-2 to TRBJ2-3; maybe TRBD1 (6 bases). CDR1 is SGHTA, CDR2 FQGNSA, per germline. The CDR3 sequence is 11 residues long. The germline V and J ends were trimmed by 2 bases and 9 bases, with 6 bases remaining between them.

The rearrangement links TRBV5-1 to TRBJ2-3, with D perhaps matching TRBD1 (6 bases). CDR1 and CDR2 from the germline V gene are SGHRS and YFSETQ. The ends were cut back, 5 bases at V and 2 bases at J, with 12 bases in the middle. The CDR3 spans 14 residues. CDR3 bases: TGCGCCAGCAGTTCGACAGGTAACACAGATACGCAGTATTTT. Translating gives CASSSTGNTDTQYF.

This sequence joins TRBV28 and TRBJ2-7; D is possibly TRBD1 or TRBD2 (6 bases each). Germline values: CDR1 MDHEN, CDR2 SYDVKM. Trimming stripped 8 bases from V and 2 bases from J, with 13 bases between. The CDR3 spans 13 residues. In DNA form, the CDR3 reads TGTGCCAGCCTAGGGGGGAGTCCCTACGAGCAGTACTTC. Its protein product is CASLGGSPYEQYF.

A note on this clone: The DNA is left out, because the CDR3 cannot be placed on it with certainty; the CDR3 is given as TCRdb lists it. This chain connects TRBV21-1 to TRBJ2-3; the D segment call TRBD2 is taken from the table without a DNA check. TRBV21-1 is a recognized pseudogene. The CDR3 is 22 residues long, counting both termini. CDR3 residues: CASSKVGDGAGGTLVGTDTQYF.

V and J are TRBV30 and TRBJ1-2; the D gene is possibly TRBD1 (5 bases). CDR1 GTSNPN and CDR2 SVGIG come from the germline V gene (reference sequence). This CDR3 spans 16 amino acids. Trimming stripped 0 bases from V and 1 base from J, with 15 bases between. The CDR3 here is CAWSVLWDRNNYGYTF. The CDR3 nucleotides read TGTGCCTGGAGTGTACTCTGGGACCGTAATAACTATGGCTACACCTTC.

The chain carries TRBV19 and TRBJ2-1; 8 bases map to TRBD1. The length of the CDR3 is 15 residues. The germline V gene has CDR1 LNHDA and CDR2 SQIVND (reference sequence). Germline trimming cut 5 bases from V and 7 bases from J; bases unmatched to any gene: 10. The CDR3 coding sequence is TGTGCCAGTAGTTCCAAGGACAGGGTAGGTAATGAGCAGTTCTTC. It encodes CASSSKDRVGNEQFF.

V is TRBV18 and J is TRBJ2-7; 10 bases align to TRBD1. CDR1 and CDR2 from the germline V gene are KGHSH and LQKENI. Trimming took 1 base from V and 5 from J; bases not matched to a gene: 8. The CDR3 has 16 residues. This CDR3 is CASSPRDRGYNHEQYF. The CDR3 DNA follows: TGTGCCAGCTCACCACGGGACAGGGGTTACAATCACGAGCAGTACTTC.

The J gene is TRBJ2-7, the V gene TRBV7-8, with 12 bases that match TRBD2. The CDR3 extends over 14 amino acids. J was trimmed by 5 bases and V by 5 bases; bases with no gene match: 4. Germline CDR1 reads SGHVS; CDR2 reads FQNEAQ. The CDR3 DNA sequence: TGTGCCAGCAGCGAACTAGCGGGGGGCAACGAGCAGTACTTC. It encodes CASSELAGGNEQYF.

This chain uses TRBV6-5 with TRBJ2-7, with D uncertain. CDR3 length equals 15 residues. Germline values: CDR1 MNHEY, CDR2 SVGAGI. The ends were cut back, 6 bases at V and 3 bases at J, with 18 bases in the middle. This CDR3 is CASSRPSGQDYEQYF. CDR3 DNA: TGTGCCAGCAGCCGTCCGTCGGGCCAGGACTACGAGCAGTACTTC.

The chain uses TRBV2 and TRBJ2-3; D gene uncertain. Germline CDR1 and CDR2: SNHLY and FYNNEI. This CDR3 comprises 14 residues. Trimming left V 6 bases short and J 1 base short, with 11 bases between. The CDR3 loop reads CASRETGRTDTQYF. In nucleotides, the CDR3 is TGTGCCAGCAGGGAGACGGGTCGCACAGATACGCAGTATTTT.

The chain carries TRBV7-9 and TRBJ2-7; a possible D gene is TRBD1 (6 bases). Trimming removed 5 bases at V and 6 bases at J, with 11 bases between. CDR1 is SEHNR and CDR2 is FQNEAQ in the germline V gene (reference sequence). CDR3 length equals 12 residues. The CDR3 is CASSTGTREQYF. CDR3 nucleotides: TGTGCCAGCAGCACAGGGACGCGCGAGCAGTACTTC.

V usage is TRBV3-1 (or the pseudogene TRBV3-2) and J usage is TRBJ1-1; D is unresolved. Germline CDR1 reads LGHDT; CDR2 reads YNNKEL (reference sequence). The CDR3 has 14 amino acids. Trimming cost V 7 bases and J 1 base, with 13 bases left between them. CDR3 nucleotide sequence: TGTGCCAGCACCCGGTTGAGAGGGAACACTGAAGCTTTCTTT. Translated, it gives CASTRLRGNTEAFF.

The J gene is TRBJ2-7, the V gene TRBV10-3; maybe TRBD2 (6 bases). There are 15 residues in the CDR3. Trimming removed 4 bases at V and 0 bases at J, with 13 bases between. Germline V gene lookup returns CDR1 ENHRY and CDR2 SYGVKD. The CDR3: CAISAGDANSYEQYF. The CDR3 coding sequence is TGTGCCATCAGTGCGGGGGACGCTAACTCCTACGAGCAGTACTTC.

V usage is TRBV20-1 and J usage is TRBJ1-4; a weak D match, TRBD1 (5 bases). Germline V gene sequence: CDR1 DFQATT, CDR2 SNEGSKA (reference sequence). Trimming stripped 3 bases from V and 14 bases from J, with 22 bases between. The CDR3 contains 14 residues. CDR3 in DNA: TGCAGTGCTAGTCCCAGGCAGGGTGCCGGGGTGCTGTTTTTT. Protein sequence: CSASPRQGAGVLFF.

The V and J genes are TRBV29-1 and TRBJ2-7; the D call may be TRBD1 or TRBD2 (5 bases each). The CDR3 loop spans 13 amino acids. V dropped 5 bases and J dropped 7 bases, with 18 bases sitting between them. Germline CDR1 reads SQVTM; CDR2 reads ANQGSEA. The DNA of the CDR3 is TGCAGCGTTAGGGGACCGGGCGAGTTTGAGCAGTACTTC. It codes for CSVRGPGEFEQYF.

The chain employs TRBV7-2 and TRBJ1-3; 7 bases line up with TRBD1. In germline, CDR1 is SGHTA, CDR2 FQGNSA. The V segment lost 4 bases and the J segment 9 bases; nucleotides outside the gene matches: 12. This CDR3 contains 15 residues. CDR3 sequence: CASSSGWDSRSTIYF. CDR3 DNA: TGTGCCAGCAGCTCGGGGTGGGACAGTCGGTCCACCATATATTTT.

This clone turned up a few times. The genes are TRBV2 and TRBJ2-1; D ambiguous. The germline CDR1 and CDR2 sequences are SNHLY and FYNNEI. This CDR3 is built from 13 residues. Trimming took off 7 bases at V and 6 bases at J, with 13 bases between the two ends. The CDR3 bases are TGTGCCAGCACTAGTGTAGAGATCAATGAGCAGTTCTTC. Its protein is CASTSVEINEQFF.

The chain recombines TRBV6-2 or TRBV6-3 with TRBJ2-7; 11 positions match TRBD2. V lost 4 bases and J lost 5; bases outside the gene matches: 10. Germline values: CDR1 MNHEY, CDR2 SVGEGT. The CDR3 length is 16 residues. The CDR3 loop is CASSSYVLAGVHEQYF. In DNA form, the CDR3 reads TGTGCCAGCAGTTCCTACGTACTAGCGGGAGTTCACGAGCAGTACTTC.

The chain combines TRBV19 with TRBJ1-5, with a weak D call TRBD1 (6 bases). The ends were cut back, 7 bases at V and 7 bases at J, with 20 bases in the middle. Germline-derived CDR1 and CDR2 are LNHDA and SQIVND (reference sequence). The CDR3 consists of 15 residues. The CDR3 DNA sequence: TGTGCCAGTACTTACCCGGGGGGGGGCGTACAGCCCCAGCATTTT. This encodes CASTYPGGGVQPQHF. Looking up the rest from reference TRBV19 and TRBJ1-5 gives the full variable domain: DGGITQSPKYLFRKEGQNVTLSCEQNLNHDAMYWYRQDPGQGLRLIYYSQIVNDFQKGDIAEGYSVSREKKESFPLTVTSAQKNPTAFYLCASTYPGGGVQPQHFGDGTRLSIL.

This chain joins TRBV29-1 and TRBJ2-2; D is unclear. There are 14 residues in the CDR3. Germline assignment: CDR1 SQVTM and CDR2 ANQGSEA. V lost 6 bases and J 0 bases, leaving 11 bases between the germline ends. CDR3 protein: CSVARSANTGELFF. In nucleotides, the CDR3 is TGCAGCGTAGCTAGGTCAGCGAACACCGGGGAGCTGTTTTTT.